The text below deals with one T cell receptor (beta chain). Its target is unknown. Study-wide results and caveats: Tumor Tregs overlapped most with tumor, then blood, naive CD4+ cells. In terms of TCR gene usage, tumor memory CD4+ T cells clustered together with blood and lymph node memory CD4+ cells, as well as with lymph node naive CD4+ cells.

There are 15 residues in the CDR3. Trimming removed 5 bases from V and 8 bases from J, with 19 bases in between. Full-length variable regions came from constant-region reverse primers plus semi-nested Nested Universal Primer A PCR. TCRdb reanalysed the 5' RACE reads using MiXCR and keeps one entry per CDR3 protein. The sample records about 42,000 distinct CDR3 sequences, around 20% being singletons. Tregs were sorted as CD4+CD25+CD127-/low cells. Input material: Tregs sorted from blood. This sequence was found in a female donor with breast cancer. The genes are TRBV12-3 or TRBV12-4 and TRBJ2-1, with D hard to call. The CDR3: CASSKVQDLGDEQFF. The CDR3 region has the DNA TGTGCCAGCAGTAAGGTCCAGGATTTGGGCGATGAGCAGTTCTTC.